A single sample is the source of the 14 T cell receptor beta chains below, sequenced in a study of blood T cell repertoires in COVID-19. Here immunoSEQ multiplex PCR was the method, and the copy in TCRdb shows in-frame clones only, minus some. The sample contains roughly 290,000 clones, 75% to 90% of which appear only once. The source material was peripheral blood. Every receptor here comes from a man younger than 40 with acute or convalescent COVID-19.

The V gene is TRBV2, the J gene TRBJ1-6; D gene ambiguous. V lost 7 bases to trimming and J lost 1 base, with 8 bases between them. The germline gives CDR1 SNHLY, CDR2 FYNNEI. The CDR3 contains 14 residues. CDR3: CASMPASYNSPLHF. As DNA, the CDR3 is TGTGCCAGCATGCCTGCGTCCTATAATTCACCCCTCCACTTT.

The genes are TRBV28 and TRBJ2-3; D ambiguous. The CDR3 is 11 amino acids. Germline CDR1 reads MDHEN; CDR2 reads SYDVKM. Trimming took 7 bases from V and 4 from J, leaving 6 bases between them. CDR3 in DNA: TGTGCCAGCACAGGCCCAGATACGCAGTATTTT. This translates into CASTGPDTQYF. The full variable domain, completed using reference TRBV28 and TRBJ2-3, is DVKVTQSSRYLVKRTGEKVFLECVQDMDHENMFWYRQDPGLGLRLIYFSYDVKMKEKGDIPEGYSVSREKKERFSLILESASTNQTSMYLCASTGPDTQYFGPGTRLTVL.

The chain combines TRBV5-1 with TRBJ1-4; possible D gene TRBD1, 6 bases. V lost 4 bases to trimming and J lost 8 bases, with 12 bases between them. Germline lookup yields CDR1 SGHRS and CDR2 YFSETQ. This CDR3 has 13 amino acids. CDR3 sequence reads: CASSGPQGEKLFF. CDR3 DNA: TGCGCCAGCAGCGGGCCTCAGGGGGAAAAACTGTTTTTT.

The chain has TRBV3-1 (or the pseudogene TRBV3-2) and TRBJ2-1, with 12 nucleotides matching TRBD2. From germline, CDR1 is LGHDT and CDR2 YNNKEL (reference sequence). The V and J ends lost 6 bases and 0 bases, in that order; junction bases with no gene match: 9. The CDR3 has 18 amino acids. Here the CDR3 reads CASSSRGLAGSSYNEQFF. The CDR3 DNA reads TGTGCCAGCAGTAGCCGAGGACTAGCGGGGAGCTCCTACAATGAGCAGTTCTTC.

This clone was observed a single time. The CDR3 reads CASSYYDNQNTEAFF. CDR3 nucleotide sequence: TGTGCCAGCAGTTATTATGACAATCAGAACACTGAAGCTTTCTTT. This chain joins TRBV6-5 and TRBJ1-1, with D unresolved. Trimming shortened V by 3 bases and J by 1 base, and 12 bases separated the two germline ends. CDR3 size: 15 residues. Per germline, CDR1 MNHEY and CDR2 SVGAGI.

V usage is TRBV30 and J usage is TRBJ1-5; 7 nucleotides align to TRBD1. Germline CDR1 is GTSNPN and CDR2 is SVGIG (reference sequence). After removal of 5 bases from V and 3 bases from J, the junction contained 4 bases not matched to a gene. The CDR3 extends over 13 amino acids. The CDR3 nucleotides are TGTGCCTGGGGCAGGGGGTCCAATCAGCCCCAGCATTTT. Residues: CAWGRGSNQPQHF. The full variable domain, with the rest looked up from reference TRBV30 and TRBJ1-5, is SQTIHQWPATLVQPVGSPLSLECTVEGTSNPNLYWYRQAAGRGLQLLFYSVGIGQISSEVPQNLSASRPQDRQFILSSKKLLLSDSGFYLCAWGRGSNQPQHFGDGTRLSIL.

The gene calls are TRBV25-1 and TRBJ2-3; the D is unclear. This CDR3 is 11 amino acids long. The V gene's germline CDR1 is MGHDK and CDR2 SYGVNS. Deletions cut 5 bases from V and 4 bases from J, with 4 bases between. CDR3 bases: TGTGCCAGCAGTTTATCAGATACGCAGTATTTT. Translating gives CASSLSDTQYF.

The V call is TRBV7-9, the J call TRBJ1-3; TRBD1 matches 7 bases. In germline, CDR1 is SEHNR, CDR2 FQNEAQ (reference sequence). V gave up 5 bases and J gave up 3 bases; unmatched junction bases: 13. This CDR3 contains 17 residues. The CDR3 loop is CASSQGGLRQDGNTIYF. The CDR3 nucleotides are TGTGCCAGCAGCCAGGGGGGCTTAAGACAGGATGGAAACACCATATATTTT. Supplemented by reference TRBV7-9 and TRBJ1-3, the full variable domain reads DTGVSQNPRHKITKRGQNVTFRCDPISEHNRLYWYRQTLGQGPEFLTYFQNEAQLEKSRLLSDRFSAERPKGSFSTLEIQRTEQGDSAMYLCASSQGGLRQDGNTIYFGEGSWLTVV.

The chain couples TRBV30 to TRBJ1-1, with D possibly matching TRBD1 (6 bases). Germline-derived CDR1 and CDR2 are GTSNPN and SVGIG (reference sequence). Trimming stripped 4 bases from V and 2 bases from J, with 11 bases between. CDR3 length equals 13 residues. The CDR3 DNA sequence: TGTGCCTGGACCGGGGGGGCCAACACTGAAGCTTTCTTT. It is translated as CAWTGGANTEAFF.

The CDR3 loop reads CASSQGLAGGTDTQYF. CDR3 bases: TGCGCCAGCAGCCAAGGACTAGCGGGGGGCACAGATACGCAGTATTTT. The V gene is TRBV4-1, the J gene TRBJ2-3; TRBD2 matches at 12 bases. V trimming: 1 base; J trimming: 1 base; junction bases outside the gene matches: 0. Per the germline V gene, CDR1 is MGHRA and CDR2 is YSYEKL. The CDR3 contains 16 residues.

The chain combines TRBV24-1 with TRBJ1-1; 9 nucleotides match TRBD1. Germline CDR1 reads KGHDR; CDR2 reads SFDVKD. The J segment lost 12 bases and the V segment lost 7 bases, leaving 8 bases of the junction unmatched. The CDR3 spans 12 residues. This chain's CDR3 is CATSQIQGATFF. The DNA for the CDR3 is TGTGCCACCAGCCAAATACAGGGGGCGACTTTCTTT.

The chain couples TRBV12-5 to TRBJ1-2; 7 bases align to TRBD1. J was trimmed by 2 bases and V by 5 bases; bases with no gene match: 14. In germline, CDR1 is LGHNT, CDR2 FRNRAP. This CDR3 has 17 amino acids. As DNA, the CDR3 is TGTGCTAGTGGTCTCGACACCCTGGGACAGTGGAACTATGGCTACACCTTC. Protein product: CASGLDTLGQWNYGYTF.

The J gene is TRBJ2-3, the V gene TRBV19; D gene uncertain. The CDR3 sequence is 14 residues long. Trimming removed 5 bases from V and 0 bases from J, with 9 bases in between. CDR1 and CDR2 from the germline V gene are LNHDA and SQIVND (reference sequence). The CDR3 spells CASSPITSTDTQYF. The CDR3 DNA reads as TGTGCCAGTAGTCCGATTACTAGCACAGATACGCAGTATTTT.

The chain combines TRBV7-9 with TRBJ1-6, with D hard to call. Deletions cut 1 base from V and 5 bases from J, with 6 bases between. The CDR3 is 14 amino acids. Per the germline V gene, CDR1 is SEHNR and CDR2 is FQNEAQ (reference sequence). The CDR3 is CASSLDPNNSPLHF. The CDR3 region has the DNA TGTGCCAGCAGCTTAGATCCCAATAATTCACCCCTCCACTTT.